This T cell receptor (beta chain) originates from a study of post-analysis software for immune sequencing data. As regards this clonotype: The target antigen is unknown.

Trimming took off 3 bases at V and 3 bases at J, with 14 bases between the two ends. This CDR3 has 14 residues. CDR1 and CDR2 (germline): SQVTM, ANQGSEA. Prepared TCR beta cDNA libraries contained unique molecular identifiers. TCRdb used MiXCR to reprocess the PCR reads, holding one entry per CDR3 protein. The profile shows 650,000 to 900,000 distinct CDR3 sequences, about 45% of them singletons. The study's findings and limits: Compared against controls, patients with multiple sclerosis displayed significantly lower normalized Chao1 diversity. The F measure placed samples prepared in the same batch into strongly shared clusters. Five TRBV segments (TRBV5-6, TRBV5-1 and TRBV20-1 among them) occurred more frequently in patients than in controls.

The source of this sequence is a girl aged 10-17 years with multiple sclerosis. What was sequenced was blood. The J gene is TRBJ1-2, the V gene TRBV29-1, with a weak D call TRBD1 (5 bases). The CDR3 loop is CSVDPPTGDYGYTF. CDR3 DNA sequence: TGCAGCGTTGATCCCCCCACGGGGGACTATGGCTACACCTTC.